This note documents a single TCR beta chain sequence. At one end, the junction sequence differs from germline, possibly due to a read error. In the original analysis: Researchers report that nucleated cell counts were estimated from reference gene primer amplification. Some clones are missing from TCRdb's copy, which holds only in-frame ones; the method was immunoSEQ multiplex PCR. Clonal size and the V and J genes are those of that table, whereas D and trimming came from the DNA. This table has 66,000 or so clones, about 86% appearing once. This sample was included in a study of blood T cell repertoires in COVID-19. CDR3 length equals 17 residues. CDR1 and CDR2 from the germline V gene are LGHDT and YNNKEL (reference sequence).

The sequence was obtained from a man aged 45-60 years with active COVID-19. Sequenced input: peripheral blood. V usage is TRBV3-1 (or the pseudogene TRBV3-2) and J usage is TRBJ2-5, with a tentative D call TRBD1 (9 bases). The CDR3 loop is CPSSQAGTGTGGETQYF. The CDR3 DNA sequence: TGTCCCAGCAGCCAAGCGGGGACAGGGACGGGGGGGGAGACCCAGTACTTC.